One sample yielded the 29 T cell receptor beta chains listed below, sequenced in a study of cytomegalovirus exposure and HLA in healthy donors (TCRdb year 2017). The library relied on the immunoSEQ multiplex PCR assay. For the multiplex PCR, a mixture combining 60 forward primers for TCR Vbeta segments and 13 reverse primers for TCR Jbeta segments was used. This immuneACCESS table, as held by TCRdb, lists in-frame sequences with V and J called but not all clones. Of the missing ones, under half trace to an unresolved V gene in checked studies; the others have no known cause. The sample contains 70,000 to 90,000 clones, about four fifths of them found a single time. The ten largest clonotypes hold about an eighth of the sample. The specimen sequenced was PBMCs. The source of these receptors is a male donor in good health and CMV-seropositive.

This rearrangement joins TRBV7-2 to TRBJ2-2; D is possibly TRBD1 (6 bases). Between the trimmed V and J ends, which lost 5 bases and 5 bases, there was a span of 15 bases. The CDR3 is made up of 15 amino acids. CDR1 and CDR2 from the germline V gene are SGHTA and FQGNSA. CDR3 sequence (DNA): TGTGCCAGCAGCCCTGGGGGCCGGGGAACCGGGGAGCTGTTTTTT. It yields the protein CASSPGGRGTGELFF.

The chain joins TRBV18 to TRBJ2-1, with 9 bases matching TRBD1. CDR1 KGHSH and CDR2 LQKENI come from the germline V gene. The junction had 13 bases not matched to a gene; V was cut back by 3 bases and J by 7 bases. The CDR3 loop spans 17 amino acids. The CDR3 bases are TGTGCCAGCTCACCGCTACACTCCGGGACAGGGAATAATGAGCAGTTCTTC. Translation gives CASSPLHSGTGNNEQFF.

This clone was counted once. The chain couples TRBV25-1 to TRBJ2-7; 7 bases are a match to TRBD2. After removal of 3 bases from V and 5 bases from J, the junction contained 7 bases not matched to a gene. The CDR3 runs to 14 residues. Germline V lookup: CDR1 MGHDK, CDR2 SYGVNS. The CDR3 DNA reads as TGTGCCAGCAGTGAGCCCGGGGGGAACCACGAGCAGTACTTC. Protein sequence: CASSEPGGNHEQYF.

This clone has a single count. Here the CDR3 DNA reads TGTGCCAGCAGCCTCTCCTACGAGCAGTACTTC. Protein: CASSLSYEQYF. The chain joins TRBV7-9 to TRBJ2-7; D unresolved. The CDR3 is made up of 11 amino acids. From germline, CDR1 is SEHNR and CDR2 FQNEAQ (reference sequence). V lost 5 bases, J lost 0 bases, and 2 bases lay in between.

The CDR3 DNA sequence: TGTGCCTGGAGTGTAGGGGCAGGGAGGGACTATGGCTACACCTTC. It yields the protein CAWSVGAGRDYGYTF. The chain joins TRBV30 to TRBJ1-2, with D maybe TRBD1 (5 bases). The CDR3 runs to 15 residues. Deletions cut 0 bases from V and 3 bases from J, with 14 bases between. Germline CDR1 GTSNPN, CDR2 SVGIG (reference sequence).

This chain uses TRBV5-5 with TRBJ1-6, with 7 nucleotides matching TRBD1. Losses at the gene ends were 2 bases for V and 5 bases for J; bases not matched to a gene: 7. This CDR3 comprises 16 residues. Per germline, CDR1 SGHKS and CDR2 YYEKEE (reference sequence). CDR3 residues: CASSFTGQMNNSPLHF. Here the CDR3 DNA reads TGTGCCAGCAGCTTCACGGGACAGATGAATAATTCACCCCTCCACTTT.

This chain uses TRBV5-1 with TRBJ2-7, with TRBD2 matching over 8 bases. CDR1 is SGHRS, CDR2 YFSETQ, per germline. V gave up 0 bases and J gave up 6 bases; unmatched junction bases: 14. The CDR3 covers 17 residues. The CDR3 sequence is CASSLGYRGGITPEQYF. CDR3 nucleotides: TGCGCCAGCAGCTTGGGCTACCGGGGGGGGATAACGCCCGAGCAGTACTTC.

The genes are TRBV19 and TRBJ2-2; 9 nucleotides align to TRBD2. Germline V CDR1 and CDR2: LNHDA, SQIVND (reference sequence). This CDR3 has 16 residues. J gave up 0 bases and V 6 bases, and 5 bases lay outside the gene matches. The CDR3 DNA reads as TGTGCCAGTAGCACTGCGGGGGGGCCGAACACCGGGGAGCTGTTTTTT. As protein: CASSTAGGPNTGELFF.

The CDR3 loop reads CSVEGQMNTEAFF. Written as DNA, the CDR3 is TGCAGCGTTGAAGGACAGATGAACACTGAAGCTTTCTTT. The V and J genes are TRBV29-1 and TRBJ1-1; the D gene is possibly TRBD1 (5 bases). CDR1 is SQVTM and CDR2 is ANQGSEA in the germline V gene. With 1 base removed from V and 0 bases from J, the gap between germline ends came to 6 bases. The CDR3 runs 13 residues.

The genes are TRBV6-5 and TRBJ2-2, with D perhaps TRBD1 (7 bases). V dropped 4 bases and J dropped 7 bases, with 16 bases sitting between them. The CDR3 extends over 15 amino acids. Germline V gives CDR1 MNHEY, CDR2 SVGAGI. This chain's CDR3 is CASSFNRGGGGELFF. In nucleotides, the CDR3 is TGTGCCAGCAGTTTCAACAGGGGAGGCGGCGGGGAGCTGTTTTTT.

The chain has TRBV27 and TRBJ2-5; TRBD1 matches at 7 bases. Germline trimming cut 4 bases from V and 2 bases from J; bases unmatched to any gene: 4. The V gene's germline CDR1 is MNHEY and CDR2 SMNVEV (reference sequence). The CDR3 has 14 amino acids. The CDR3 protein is CASSSRRGQETQYF. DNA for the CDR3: TGTGCCAGCAGTTCCCGCAGGGGGCAAGAGACCCAGTACTTC.

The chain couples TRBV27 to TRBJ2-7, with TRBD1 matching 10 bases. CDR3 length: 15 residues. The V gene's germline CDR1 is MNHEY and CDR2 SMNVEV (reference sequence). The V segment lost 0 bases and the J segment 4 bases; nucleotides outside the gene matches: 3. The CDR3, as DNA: TGTGCCAGCAGTTTATCGAGACAGGGGGCTTACGAGCAGTACTTC. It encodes CASSLSRQGAYEQYF.

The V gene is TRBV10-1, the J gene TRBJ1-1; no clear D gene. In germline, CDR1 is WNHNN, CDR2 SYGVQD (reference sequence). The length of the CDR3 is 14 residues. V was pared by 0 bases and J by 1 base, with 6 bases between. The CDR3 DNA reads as TGCGCCAGCAGTGAGTCGCGGTCGAACACTGAAGCTTTCTTT. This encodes CASSESRSNTEAFF.

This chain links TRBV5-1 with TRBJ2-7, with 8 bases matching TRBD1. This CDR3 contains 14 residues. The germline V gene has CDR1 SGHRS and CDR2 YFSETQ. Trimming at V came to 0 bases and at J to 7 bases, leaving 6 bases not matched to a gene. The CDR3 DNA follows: TGCGCCAGCAGCTTGGTGACAGGGGCTGGAGAGCAGTACTTC. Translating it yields CASSLVTGAGEQYF.

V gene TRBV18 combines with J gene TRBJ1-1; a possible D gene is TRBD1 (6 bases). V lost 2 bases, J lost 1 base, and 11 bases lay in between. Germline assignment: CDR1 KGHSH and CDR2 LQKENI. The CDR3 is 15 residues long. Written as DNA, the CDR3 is TGTGCCAGCTCACCAAGGGGGGGCCAGAACACTGAAGCTTTCTTT. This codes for CASSPRGGQNTEAFF.

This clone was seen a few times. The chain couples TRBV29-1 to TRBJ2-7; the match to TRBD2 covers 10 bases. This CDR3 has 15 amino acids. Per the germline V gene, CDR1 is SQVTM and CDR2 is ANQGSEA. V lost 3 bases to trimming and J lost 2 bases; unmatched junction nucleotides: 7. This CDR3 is CSVELGTSGTYEQYF. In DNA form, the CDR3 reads TGCAGCGTTGAGCTAGGAACTAGCGGGACCTACGAGCAGTACTTC.

In DNA, the CDR3 is TGTGCCAGCACCTCACCCGGGGGGAATACGCAGTATTTT. This codes for CASTSPGGNTQYF. This sequence joins TRBV9 and TRBJ2-3; TRBD2 aligns across 7 bases. Germline values: CDR1 SGDLS, CDR2 YYNGEE. V dropped 6 bases and J dropped 7; count of bases not matched to a gene: 8. This CDR3 comprises 13 residues.

Written as DNA, the CDR3 is TGTGCCATCAGTGGCGGTAGACTTGAGCACGAGCAGTACTTC. Protein product: CAISGGRLEHEQYF. The gene calls are TRBV10-3 and TRBJ2-7; D call uncertain. Germline V gene sequence: CDR1 ENHRY, CDR2 SYGVKD. The V gene lost 4 bases and the J gene lost 5 bases, with 15 bases spanning the gap. CDR3 length: 14 amino acids.

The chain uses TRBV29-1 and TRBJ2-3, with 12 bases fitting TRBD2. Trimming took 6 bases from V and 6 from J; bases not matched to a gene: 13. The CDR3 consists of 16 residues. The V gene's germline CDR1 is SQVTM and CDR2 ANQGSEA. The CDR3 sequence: CSVRGLAGGKGDTQYF. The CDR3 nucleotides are TGCAGCGTCCGAGGGCTAGCGGGAGGGAAAGGGGATACGCAGTATTTT.

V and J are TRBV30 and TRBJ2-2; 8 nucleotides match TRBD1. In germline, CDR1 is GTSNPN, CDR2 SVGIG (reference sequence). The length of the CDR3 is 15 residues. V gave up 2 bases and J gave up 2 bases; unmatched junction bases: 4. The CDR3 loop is CAWSSGQGNTGELFF. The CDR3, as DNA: TGTGCCTGGAGTTCCGGACAGGGAAACACCGGGGAGCTGTTTTTT.

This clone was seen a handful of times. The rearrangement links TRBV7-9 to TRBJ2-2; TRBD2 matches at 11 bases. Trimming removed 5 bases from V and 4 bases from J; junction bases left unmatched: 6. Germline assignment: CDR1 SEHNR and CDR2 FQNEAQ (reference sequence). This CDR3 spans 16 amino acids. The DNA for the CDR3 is TGTGCCAGCAGCCCTAGCGGGAGGTCGGGCACCGGGGAGCTGTTTTTT. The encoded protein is CASSPSGRSGTGELFF.

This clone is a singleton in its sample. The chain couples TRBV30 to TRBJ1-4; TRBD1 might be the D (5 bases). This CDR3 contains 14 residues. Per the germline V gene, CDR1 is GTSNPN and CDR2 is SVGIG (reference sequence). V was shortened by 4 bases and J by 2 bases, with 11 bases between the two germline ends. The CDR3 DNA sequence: TGTGCCTGGACCAAAGGGGTGACTAATGAAAAACTGTTTTTT. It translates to CAWTKGVTNEKLFF.

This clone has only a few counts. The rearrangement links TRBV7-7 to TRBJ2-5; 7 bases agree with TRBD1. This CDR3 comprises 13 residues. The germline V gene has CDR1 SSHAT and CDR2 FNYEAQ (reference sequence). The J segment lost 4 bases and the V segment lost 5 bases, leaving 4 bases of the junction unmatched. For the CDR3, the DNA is TGTGCCAGCAGCCCAGACAGGGTAGAGACCCAGTACTTC. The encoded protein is CASSPDRVETQYF.

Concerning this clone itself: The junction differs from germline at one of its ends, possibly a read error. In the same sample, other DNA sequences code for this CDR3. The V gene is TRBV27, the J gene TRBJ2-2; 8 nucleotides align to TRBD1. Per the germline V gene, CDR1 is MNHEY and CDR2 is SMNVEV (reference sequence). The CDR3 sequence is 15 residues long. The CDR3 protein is CASSSNRGNTGELFF. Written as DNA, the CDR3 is TGTGCCAGCAGTTCGAACAGGGGGAACACTGGGGAGCTGTTTTTT.

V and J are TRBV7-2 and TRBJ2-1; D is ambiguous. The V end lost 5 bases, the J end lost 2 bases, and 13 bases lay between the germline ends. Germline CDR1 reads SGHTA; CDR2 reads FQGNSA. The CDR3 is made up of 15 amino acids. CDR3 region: CASSQGGLAYNEQFF. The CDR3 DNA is TGTGCCAGCAGCCAAGGCGGTTTGGCCTACAATGAGCAGTTCTTC.

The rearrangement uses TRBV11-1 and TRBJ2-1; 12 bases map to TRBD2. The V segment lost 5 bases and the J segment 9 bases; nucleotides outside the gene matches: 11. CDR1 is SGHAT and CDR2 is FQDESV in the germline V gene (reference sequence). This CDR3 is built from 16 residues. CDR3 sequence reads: CASSEGTSGGFVEQFF. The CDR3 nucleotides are TGTGCCAGCAGCGAAGGTACTAGCGGGGGGTTCGTTGAGCAGTTCTTC. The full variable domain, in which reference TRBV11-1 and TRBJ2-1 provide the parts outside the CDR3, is EAEVAQSPRYKITEKSQAVAFWCDPISGHATLYWYRQILGQGPELLVQFQDESVVDDSQLPKDRFSAERLKGVDSTLKIQPAELGDSAMYLCASSEGTSGGFVEQFFGPGTRLTVL.

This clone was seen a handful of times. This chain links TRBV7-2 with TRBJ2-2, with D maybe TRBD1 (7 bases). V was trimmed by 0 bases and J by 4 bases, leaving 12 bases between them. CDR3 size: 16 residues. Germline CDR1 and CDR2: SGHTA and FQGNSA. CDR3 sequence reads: CASSLAEGAGTGELFF. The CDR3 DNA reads TGTGCCAGCAGCTTAGCGGAGGGGGCGGGCACCGGGGAGCTGTTTTTT.

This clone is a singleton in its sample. CDR3 sequence reads: CASSPQAGTGELFF. CDR3 nucleotide sequence: TGTGCCAGCTCACCACAGGCAGGCACCGGGGAGCTGTTTTTT. V gene TRBV18 combines with J gene TRBJ2-2; D not certain. Germline CDR1 reads KGHSH; CDR2 reads LQKENI. The CDR3 is made up of 14 amino acids. Trimming removed 1 base from V and 4 bases from J, with 7 bases in between.

CDR3 loop: CASSPEVRNTEAFF. In DNA, the CDR3 is TGTGCCAGCTCACCAGAGGTCAGGAACACTGAAGCTTTCTTT. The V and J genes are TRBV18 and TRBJ1-1; unclear D gene. V was pared by 2 bases and J by 1 base, with 8 bases between. The CDR3 has 14 residues. Germline V gene lookup returns CDR1 KGHSH and CDR2 LQKENI.